This TCR beta chain appears in the sequencing data of a study of T cell repertoires in cytomegalovirus infection. Overall study results and limits: Using cumulative public TCR beta family frequency, the authors identified those who carried CMV together with the relevant HLA.

TCRdb fed the reads into MiXCR, producing one record per CDR3 protein. The table shows around 900,000 distinct CDR3 sequences, with roughly 30% occurring only once. To note about this clonotype: The antigen is unknown.

Germline V gives CDR1 SGHDT, CDR2 YYEEEE. Losses at the gene ends were 7 bases for V and 3 bases for J; bases not matched to a gene: 13. The CDR3 has 16 amino acids. This receptor was identified in a human donor in good health (CMV status not recorded). Some clones in this sample may be carry-over from other donors' samples. This chain joins TRBV5-6 and TRBJ2-7; 10 positions match TRBD1. Specimen: cultured CD8+ T cells from PBMCs, collected from culture after CMV antigen stimulation. In DNA form, the CDR3 reads TGTGCCAGCTCTGAACACACGGGACAGGGGTTCTACGAGCAGTACGTC. It translates to CASSEHTGQGFYEQYV.